Sequencing of this T cell receptor beta chain was carried out in a study of CD8 T cells in ankylosing spondylitis. Study-level points and caveats: Relatively rare in peripheral blood, disease-linked clones were also CD8+. Within ankylosing spondylitis blood, a TCR beta motif made up of seven to nine highly homologous variants appeared to be characteristic. According to the report, clones linked to the disease were significantly enriched in matched synovial fluid samples taken from ankylosing spondylitis patients.

The germline gives CDR1 MNHEY, CDR2 SVGEGT. V was cut by 8 bases and J by 6 bases, with 10 bases left in between. The CDR3 consists of 12 residues. Generation of TCR beta libraries employed quantitative 5'-RACE incorporating molecular barcodes. From the 5' RACE reads, TCRdb called clonotypes with MiXCR, one entry per CDR3 protein. The sample carries approximately 200,000 distinct CDR3 sequences, approximately 13% recorded once. This clonotype has ten or more counts. Its antigen is currently unknown. This sequence was found in a female donor with ankylosing spondylitis or in good health (not recorded which). Sequenced sample: blood, either unsorted or a sorted T cell fraction (not recorded which). The V gene is TRBV6-2 or TRBV6-3, the J gene TRBJ1-4; D gene uncertain. CDR3: CASSKRDEKLFF. CDR3 DNA: TGTGCCAGCTCTAAGAGGGATGAAAAACTGTTTTTT.